This T cell receptor (beta chain) was identified during a study of cytomegalovirus exposure and HLA in healthy donors. Whole-study context: Among the approximately 410 genotyped donors, 70% to 85% were placed in the Caucasian-associated ancestry cluster.

Germline V gene lookup returns CDR1 WNHNN and CDR2 SYGVQD (reference sequence). This CDR3 has 19 amino acids. The junction had 8 bases not matched to a gene; V was cut back by 4 bases and J by 0 bases. This clone was seen more than once but under ten times. What it binds is not known. The PCR was carried out with 60 Vbeta primers and 13 Jbeta primers. Assay: immunoSEQ multiplex PCR; the TCRdb copy retains only in-frame clones and omits some. The sample gives around 190,000 clones, approximately 70% of which show up once; 3% to 3.5% is in the top ten. Overall study results and limits: In terms of immune exposure information, only CMV serostatus was available.

Sequencing input: PBMCs. The TCR was taken from a young woman in good health and CMV-seropositive. This rearrangement joins TRBV10-1 to TRBJ2-1, with 14 bases aligning to TRBD2. CDR3 DNA sequence: TGCGCCAGCAGTGGGGGACTAGCGGGAGACCGAAGCTCCTACAATGAGCAGTTCTTC. This codes for CASSGGLAGDRSSYNEQFF.